This T cell receptor beta chain was obtained from a study of metastatic and nonmetastatic thyroid tumors. General study points: The study reportedly found significantly higher TCR beta diversity in malignant thyroid tumors than benign nodules, in blood and tumor.

CDR1 is LNHDA and CDR2 is SQIVND in the germline V gene (reference sequence). After removal of 6 bases from V and 4 bases from J, the junction contained 10 bases not matched to a gene. CDR3 length equals 15 residues. TCRdb re-clonotyped the PCR reads through MiXCR. Of about 14,000 clones listed, less than 35% are singletons. Patients had received no treatment of any kind before thyroid surgery. This clone has ten or more counts. Its antigen is as yet unknown. The origin of this receptor is a female donor with papillary thyroid cancer or a benign thyroid nodule (not recorded which). Some clones in this sample may be carry-over from other donors' samples. This chain links TRBV19 with TRBJ2-5; 8 bases map to TRBD2. The sequencing input was tumor tissue. Written as DNA, the CDR3 is TGTGCCAGTAGCTGGGGGCAGCGGGAGTTAGAGACCCAGTACTTC. Protein product: CASSWGQRELETQYF.